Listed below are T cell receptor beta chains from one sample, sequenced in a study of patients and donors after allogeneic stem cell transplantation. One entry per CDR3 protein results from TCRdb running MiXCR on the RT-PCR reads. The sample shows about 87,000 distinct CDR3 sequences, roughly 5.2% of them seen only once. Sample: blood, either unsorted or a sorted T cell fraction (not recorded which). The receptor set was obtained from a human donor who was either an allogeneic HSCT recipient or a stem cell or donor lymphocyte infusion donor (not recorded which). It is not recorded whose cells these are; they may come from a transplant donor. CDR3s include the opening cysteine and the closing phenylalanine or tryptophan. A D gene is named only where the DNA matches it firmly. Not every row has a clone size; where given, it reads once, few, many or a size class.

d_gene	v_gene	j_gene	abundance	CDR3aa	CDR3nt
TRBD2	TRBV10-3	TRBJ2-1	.	CATSGGTYNEQFF	TGTGCCACAAGCGGGGGAACTTACAATGAGCAGTTCTTC
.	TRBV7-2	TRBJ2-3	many	CASSFTGSTGGRQYF	TGTGCCAGCAGTTTCACGGGGAGCACAGGAGGCAGGCAGTATTTT
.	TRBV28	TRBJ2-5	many	CASSPAGGETQYF	TGTGCCAGCAGTCCCGCAGGGGGGGAGACCCAGTACTTC
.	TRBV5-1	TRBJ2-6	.	CASSMSQGSANVLTF	TGCGCCAGCAGCATGTCTCAGGGGTCGGCCAACGTCCTGACTTTC
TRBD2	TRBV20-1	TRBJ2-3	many	CSAAPQAGLQYF	TGCAGTGCTGCCCCCCAAGCGGGGCTTCAGTATTTT
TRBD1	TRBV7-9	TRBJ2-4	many	CASSRDRAQNIQYF	TGTGCCAGCAGCCGGGACAGGGCCCAGAACATTCAGTACTTC
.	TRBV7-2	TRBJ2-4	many	CASSSALPGNIQYF	TGTGCCAGCAGCTCGGCCCTCCCTGGGAACATTCAGTACTTC
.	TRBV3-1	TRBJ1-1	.	CASSQDATFSPEAFF	TGTGCCAGCAGCCAAGACGCCACCTTCTCCCCTGAAGCTTTCTTT
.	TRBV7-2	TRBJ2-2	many	CASSSRVHQNTGELFF	TGTGCCAGCAGCTCCCGGGTGCACCAGAACACCGGGGAGCTGTTTTTT
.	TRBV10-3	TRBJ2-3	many	CAISVGREDTQYF	TGTGCCATCAGTGTTGGTCGGGAAGATACGCAGTATTTT
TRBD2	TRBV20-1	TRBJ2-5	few	CSADSGLASQETQYF	TGCAGTGCGGACTCCGGACTAGCGAGCCAAGAGACCCAGTACTTC
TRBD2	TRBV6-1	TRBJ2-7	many	CASSQTGTTSYEQYF	TGTGCCAGCAGTCAAACCGGGACTACAAGCTACGAGCAGTACTTC
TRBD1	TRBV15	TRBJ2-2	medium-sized	CATSDDRGLNTGELFF	TGTGCCACCAGCGACGACAGGGGCCTCAACACCGGGGAGCTGTTTTTT
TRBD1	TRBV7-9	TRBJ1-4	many	CASSPRTGKGEKLFF	TGTGCCAGCAGCCCGCGGACAGGGAAAGGCGAAAAACTGTTTTTT
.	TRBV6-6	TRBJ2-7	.	CASTTGGGYEQYF	TGTGCCAGCACGACGGGCGGAGGCTACGAGCAGTACTTC
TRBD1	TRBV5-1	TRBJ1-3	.	CASSSYGTGGSIYF	TGCGCCAGCAGCTCCTACGGGACAGGGGGCTCCATATATTTT
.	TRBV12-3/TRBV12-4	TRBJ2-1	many	CASSLRPSDPNEQFF	TGTGCCAGCAGTTTACGGCCGTCGGACCCCAATGAGCAGTTCTTC
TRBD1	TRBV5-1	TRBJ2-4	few	CASSLDGVDRGLVNIQYF	TGCGCCAGCAGCTTGGATGGGGTAGACAGGGGGCTAGTGAACATTCAGTACTTC
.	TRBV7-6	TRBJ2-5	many	CASSLGLGSETQYF	TGTGCCAGCAGCTTAGGACTGGGGTCGGAGACCCAGTACTTC
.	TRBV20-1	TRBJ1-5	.	CSARFGPASQPQHF	TGCAGTGCTAGGTTCGGCCCGGCTAGCCAGCCCCAGCATTTT
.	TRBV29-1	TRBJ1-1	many	CSVVAGANTEAFF	TGCAGCGTTGTGGCGGGGGCGAACACTGAAGCTTTCTTT
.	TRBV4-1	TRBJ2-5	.	CASSQEPGTQETQYF	TGCGCCAGCAGCCAAGAACCGGGAACCCAAGAGACCCAGTACTTC
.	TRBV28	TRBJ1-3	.	CASSLPGNSGNTIYF	TGTGCCAGCAGCCTCCCGGGCAACTCTGGAAACACCATATATTTT
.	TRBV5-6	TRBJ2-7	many	CASSLRRGYSYEQYF	TGTGCCAGCAGCTTGCGTAGGGGATACTCCTACGAGCAGTACTTC
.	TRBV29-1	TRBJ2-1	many	CSGGADEQFF	TGCAGCGGGGGGGCGGATGAGCAGTTCTTC
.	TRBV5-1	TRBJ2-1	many	CASSLGPDNEQFF	TGCGCCAGCAGCTTGGGACCCGACAATGAGCAGTTCTTC
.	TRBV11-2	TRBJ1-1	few	CASSALKGGTEAFF	TGTGCCAGCAGCGCACTTAAGGGGGGAACTGAAGCTTTCTTT
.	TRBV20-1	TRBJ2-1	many	CSARDLHNEQFF	TGCAGTGCTAGAGATTTACACAATGAGCAGTTCTTC
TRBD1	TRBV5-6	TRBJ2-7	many	CASSLGGTGVYEQYF	TGTGCCAGCAGCTTGGGTGGGACAGGAGTCTACGAGCAGTACTTC
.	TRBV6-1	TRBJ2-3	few	CASSSRAGGTDTQYF	TGTGCCAGCAGCAGCCGGGCAGGGGGCACAGATACGCAGTATTTT
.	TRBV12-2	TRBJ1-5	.	CASRHGQGGQPQHF	TGTGCAAGTCGCCATGGACAGGGGGGTCAGCCCCAGCATTTT
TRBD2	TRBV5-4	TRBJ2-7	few	CASSLDASGGAYEQYF	TGTGCCAGCAGCTTGGACGCTAGCGGGGGGGCTTACGAGCAGTACTTC
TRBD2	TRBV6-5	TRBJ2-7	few	CASSYSTSGGLEQYF	TGTGCCAGCAGTTACTCGACTAGCGGGGGGTTAGAGCAGTACTTC
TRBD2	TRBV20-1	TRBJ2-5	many	CSARPEGGSVTQYF	TGCAGTGCCAGACCGGAGGGAGGGTCGGTGACCCAGTACTTC
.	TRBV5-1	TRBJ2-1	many	CASSFSGSSSYNEQFF	TGCGCCAGCAGCTTTAGCGGAAGCAGCTCCTACAATGAGCAGTTCTTC
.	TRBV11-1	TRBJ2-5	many	CASSRAGMKETQYF	TGTGCCAGCAGCCGGGCCGGCATGAAAGAGACCCAGTACTTC
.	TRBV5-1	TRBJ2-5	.	CASSLGGSPQETQYF	TGCGCCAGCAGCTTGGGCGGTTCCCCCCAAGAGACCCAGTACTTC
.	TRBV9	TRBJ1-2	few	CASSVAVGALDGYTF	TGTGCCAGCAGCGTAGCGGTGGGGGCCCTCGATGGCTACACCTTC
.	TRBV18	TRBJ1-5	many	CASSPGGGYNQPQHF	TGTGCCAGCTCACCAGGAGGGGGGTACAATCAGCCCCAGCATTTT